Detailed here is one TCR beta chain. This clonotype was detected many times. There is no known antigen for this receptor. Base qualities were left out, and no much larger clone turns up one base away. This entry is derived from a study of early T cells in non-severe SARS-CoV-2 infection (dated by TCRdb to about 2021). Background on the whole study: Bulk RNA from unsorted whole blood was used for TCR sequencing, so alpha and beta chains could not be paired.

Library prep was done by 5' RACE. These reads were obtained on a NextSeq 500. To correct for sequencing error and PCR bias, the TCR library protocol tagged individual cDNA molecules with unique molecular identifiers. Both TCR alpha and beta chains were sequenced, and tight co-correlation was observed between alpha and beta sequence abundances in each sample. Processing in the source paper ran as follows. V gene, J gene and CDR3 annotation of TCR sequences was performed with Decombinator V4. TCRs were defined as expanded if a significant change between any two time points was detected under a Poisson model with p below 0.0001. Abundances of TCRs were expressed as counts per million after normalisation to the total number of TCRs sequenced in each sample. VDJdb, accessed on 1 November 2021, was searched for TCRs annotated for CMV, EBV and SARS-CoV-2, and TCRs annotated for more than one antigen were excluded. Using fastp at Q25 and MiXCR, TCRdb reprocessed the public reads and kept productive beta chains. Merged by CDR3 protein, the rows form single entries marked with the most common genes and DNA. The V and J calls and clone size are TCRdb's, not the authors'. Across this sample there are 60,000 or so distinct CDR3 sequences, with 8.5% to 12% seen only once. The ten largest make up 4.5% to 5.5% of the sample.

The paper as a whole reports these results and caveats: VDJdb matching was skewed toward anti-spike CD8 responses and likely underestimated virus-specific expansions, missing private and CD4 specificities.

This was a case-control study nested in a cohort of healthcare workers in London, UK, who had nasopharyngeal swab PCR tests and blood samples taken every week. Between 23 and 31 March 2020, the week of the UK lockdown, healthcare workers were enrolled and then followed up weekly for as long as 16 weeks. This TCR derives from an adult who was a healthcare worker with PCR-confirmed SARS-CoV-2 infection or an uninfected control (not recorded which). Specimen: whole blood.

This receptor has the CDR3 CASRGQGIGGYTF. The nucleotide sequence reads as follows: TGTGCCAGCAGGGGACAGGGAATTGGCGGCTACACCTTC. The chain employs TRBV2 and TRBJ1-2; TRBD1 agrees with 9 junctional bases. Including the terminal cysteine and phenylalanine, the CDR3 comprises 13 residues. The sequence is cut down to CDR3 DNA, 39 bases in frame from base 1. CDR1 and CDR2 were assigned from the germline V gene as SNHLY and FYNNEI. After removal of 6 bases from V and 8 bases from J, the junction retains 7 bases not matched to a gene. Outside the CDR3, residues come from the reference TRBV2 and TRBJ1-2 proteins, so the full variable domain is: EPEVTQTPSHQVTQMGQEVILRCVPISNHLYFYWYRQILGQKVEFLVSFYNNEISEKSEIFDDQFSVERPDGSNFTLKIRSTKLEDSAMYFCASRGQGIGGYTFGSGTRLTVV.